This T cell receptor beta chain was identified in a study of T-cell memory formation after mild COVID-19. From germline, CDR1 is SGHDT and CDR2 YYEEEE. V shed 2 bases and J 7 bases; nucleotides not matched to a gene: 6. This CDR3 is built from 15 residues. A single record per CDR3 protein comes from TCRdb applying MiXCR to the 5' RACE reads. The sample lists 350,000 to 450,000 distinct CDR3 sequences, about 15% occurring once. Specimen: PBMCs or a T cell subset sorted from them (not recorded which). The chain recombines TRBV5-6 with TRBJ2-1; 10 positions agree with TRBD1. This TCR derives from a young man who had mild COVID-19 (a few samples of this study predate the infection). Cell type and time point are not known. As DNA, the CDR3 is TGTGCCAGCAGCTTCCCCGGGACAGGGGAGAATGAGCAGTTCTTC. Protein: CASSFPGTGENEQFF.